Listed below are T cell receptor beta chains from one sample, sequenced in a study of blood T cell repertoires in COVID-19. TCRdb's copy holds only in-frame clones and misses some; the assay was immunoSEQ multiplex PCR. The sample records 400,000 to 450,000 clones, around nine tenths being singletons. Sequenced input: peripheral blood. Receptors originate from a man aged 18 to 30 with COVID-19, enrolled during active disease. Both conserved end residues are part of each CDR3. The D gene is left open where the match is weak. Size tells how often a clone was seen (once, few, many) or the class of an expanded clone, and some rows leave it out.

TRBV16	TRBD2	TRBJ2-5	.	TGTGCCAGCAGCCAAATCGCTAGCGGGGTGGACATCTACTTC	CASSQIASGVDIYF
TRBV5-4	.	TRBJ1-6	.	TGTGCCAGCAGCTTGCAATACAGGGAAGGTTCACCCCTCCACTTT	CASSLQYREGSPLHF
TRBV3-1/TRBV3-2	.	TRBJ2-6	once	TGTGCCACAAGTCCCTTGACAGGCCCTGGGGCCAACGTCCTGACTTTC	CATSPLTGPGANVLTF
TRBV3-1/TRBV3-2	TRBD1	TRBJ2-5	.	TGTGCCAGCAGCCAAATGGGGACAGGGACGGGAGAGACCCAGTACTTC	CASSQMGTGTGETQYF
TRBV24-1	.	TRBJ2-1	.	TGTGCCATAATGACAGAATTGGGTGAGCAGTTCTTC	CAIMTELGEQFF
TRBV3-1/TRBV3-2	.	TRBJ2-2	.	TGTGCCAGCAGCGCCCTTCAGGGCACCGGGGAGCTGTTTTTT	CASSALQGTGELFF
TRBV10-2	TRBD2	TRBJ2-1	few	TGCGCCAGCAGATCGGGACTAGCGCGTTACAATGAGCAGTTCTTC	CASRSGLARYNEQFF
TRBV14	TRBD2	TRBJ2-3	.	TGTGCCAGCAGCATAGCGGGGGGTACAGATACGCAGTATTTT	CASSIAGGTDTQYF
TRBV13	.	TRBJ2-2	.	TGTGCCAGCAGCTTAGGCCTTCGCGGGGGCCCCTATTCGAACACCGGGGAGCTGTTTTTT	CASSLGLRGGPYSNTGELFF
TRBV2	.	TRBJ1-3	.	TGTGCCAGCAGTGTTTCGGGAATTGGGTCTGGAAACACCATATATTTT	CASSVSGIGSGNTIYF
TRBV30	.	TRBJ1-6	.	TGTGCCTGGAGTTTGTCTAATAATTCACCCCTCCACTTT	CAWSLSNNSPLHF
TRBV2	TRBD1	TRBJ1-4	.	TGTGCCAGCAGTGAACCTGCCGGGACAGGGTTAGAAAAACTGTTTTTT	CASSEPAGTGLEKLFF
TRBV3-1/TRBV3-2	.	TRBJ1-2	.	TGTGCCAGCAGCCCCAGGGGAGACTATGGCTACACCTTC	CASSPRGDYGYTF
TRBV5-4	.	TRBJ2-7	.	TGTGCCAGCAGCTTGGAACAGGGCAGGTACGAGCAGTACTTC	CASSLEQGRYEQYF
TRBV5-4	TRBD2	TRBJ2-3	.	TGTGCCAGCAGCTCCCTAGCGGGAGGAAGCGGCACAGATACGCAGTATTTT	CASSSLAGGSGTDTQYF
TRBV4-1	.	TRBJ2-2	few	TGCGCCAGCAGCCCGACACGCCACACCGGGGAGCTGTTTTTT	CASSPTRHTGELFF
TRBV6-1	.	TRBJ2-5	.	TGTGCCAGCAGTGAAGGCCCCCGCGGGGCCCAGTACTTC	CASSEGPRGAQYF
TRBV7-2	.	TRBJ2-1	.	TGTGCCAGCAGCTTTTGGGCAGTCCACAATGAGCAGTTCTTC	CASSFWAVHNEQFF
TRBV24-1	.	TRBJ1-5	.	TGTGCCACCAGTCTGGGCAGGGATCAGCCCCAGCATTTT	CATSLGRDQPQHF
TRBV3-1/TRBV3-2	TRBD1	TRBJ2-1	.	TGTGCCAGCAGCTCAATGGCCCTCCGGGGACAGTACAATGAGCAGTTCTTC	CASSSMALRGQYNEQFF
TRBV5-1	.	TRBJ1-4	.	TGCGCCAGCAGCTTGACAGGCTCTGATGAAAAACTGTTTTTT	CASSLTGSDEKLFF
TRBV7-9	TRBD1	TRBJ1-1	.	TGTGCCAGCAGCTGGGACAGGGGCACTGAAGCTTTCTTT	CASSWDRGTEAFF
TRBV6-5	TRBD1	TRBJ1-5	once	TGTGCCAGCAGTCCGCAACAGGGGGCCGATCAGCCCCAGCATTTT	CASSPQQGADQPQHF
TRBV5-4	TRBD1	TRBJ2-7	.	TGTGCCAGCAGCTGGGGGCCAGGGGGCAGGGAATCGGAGCAGTACTTC	CASSWGPGGRESEQYF
TRBV18	.	TRBJ1-4	.	TGTGCCAGCACCGATTACCACCCCGGGATCGCTAACACTAATGAAAAACTGTTTTTT	CASTDYHPGIANTNEKLFF
TRBV15	TRBD1	TRBJ2-1	.	TGTGCCACCAGCAGGGGACAGGGGTTCTACAATGAGCAGTTCTTC	CATSRGQGFYNEQFF
TRBV2	TRBD1	TRBJ1-1	.	TGTGCCAGCAGGGCAGGGGGCTCGAACACTGAAGCTTTCTTT	CASRAGGSNTEAFF
TRBV24-1	.	TRBJ1-6	once	TGTGCCACCAGTGACCCCATGGAGGATTCACCCCTCCACTTT	CATSDPMEDSPLHF
TRBV4-1	.	TRBJ2-7	.	TGCGCCAGCAGCCAAGCCTCAGGGGTTTCCTACGAGCAGTACTTC	CASSQASGVSYEQYF
TRBV7-9	TRBD1	TRBJ1-1	.	TGTGCCAGCAGCTTAGGGACCGGGACAGGGCGGGCTGAAGCTTTCTTT	CASSLGTGTGRAEAFF
TRBV11-2	TRBD1	TRBJ1-3	.	TGTGCCAGCAGGCTGGGACAGGCTGGAAACACCATATATTTT	CASRLGQAGNTIYF
TRBV2	.	TRBJ1-5	.	TGTGCCAGCAGTGTGGGGACTCCCCAGCCCCAGCATTTT	CASSVGTPQPQHF
TRBV7-6	TRBD2	TRBJ2-2	.	TGTGCCAGCAGCAGGACCGGGACTAGCTTAACCGGGGAGCTGTTTTTT	CASSRTGTSLTGELFF
TRBV3-1/TRBV3-2	TRBD1	TRBJ1-1	.	TGTGCCAGCAGCCTAGAAGACAGGGTGCCCCTCGAGTTT	CASSLEDRVPLEF
TRBV7-3	.	TRBJ2-3	.	TGTGCCAGCAGCGGGGGCAATACGCAGTATTTT	CASSGGNTQYF
TRBV4-1	.	TRBJ2-5	once	TGCGCCAGCAGCCAAGAGGGCTCGCGCCGAGAGACCCAGTACTTC	CASSQEGSRRETQYF
TRBV5-4	TRBD2	TRBJ2-5	.	TGTGCCAGCAGCTTGGGAGGACTAGCGGGGAAAGAGACCCAGTACTTC	CASSLGGLAGKETQYF
TRBV27	TRBD2	TRBJ2-1	.	TGTGCCAGCAGCATGACTAGCGTCAGTGAGCAGTTCTTC	CASSMTSVSEQFF
TRBV9	TRBD2	TRBJ2-5	.	TGTGCCAGCAGCGTAGGGAGTAGAGGGGGACTAGTGAAAGAGACCCAGTACTTC	CASSVGSRGGLVKETQYF
TRBV30	.	TRBJ2-2	.	TGTGCCTGCCACCCCGGACAAAGTCTCAACACCGGGGAGCTGTTTTTT	CACHPGQSLNTGELFF
TRBV5-1	.	TRBJ2-2	.	TGCGCCAGCAGCTGGAGGGGAGACAACACCGGGGAGCTGTTTTTT	CASSWRGDNTGELFF
TRBV29-1	TRBD2	TRBJ2-7	.	TGCAGCGGTTTCCTAGCGGGAGAGACCTACGAGCAGTACTTC	CSGFLAGETYEQYF
TRBV6-5	.	TRBJ1-1	.	TGTGCCAGCAGTTACTCGCGGTCTGAAGCTTTCTTT	CASSYSRSEAFF
TRBV19	.	TRBJ2-2	.	TGTGCCAGTAGTATAGGTGTAGGAGGGACCGGGGAGCTGTTTTTT	CASSIGVGGTGELFF
TRBV10-1	TRBD2	TRBJ2-1	.	TGCGCCAGCAGTGAGAGGACTAGCGGGAGAAATGAGCAGTTCTTC	CASSERTSGRNEQFF
TRBV3-1/TRBV3-2	.	TRBJ2-1	.	TGTGCCAGCAGCCGTGGACTCTTCAATGAGCAGTTCTTC	CASSRGLFNEQFF
TRBV4-2	TRBD2	TRBJ2-7	once	TGTGCCAGCAGCCAACCGGGACTAGCAGGGAACGAGCAGTACTTC	CASSQPGLAGNEQYF
TRBV24-1	.	TRBJ2-6	.	TGTGCCACCAGTGATCCGGTAGTTAGCTCTGGGGCCAACGTCCTGACTTTC	CATSDPVVSSGANVLTF
TRBV2	.	TRBJ2-1	.	TGTGCCAGCAGTGATGAAGCGGGCTATTACAATGAGCAGTTCTTC	CASSDEAGYYNEQFF
TRBV19	TRBD1	TRBJ1-4	.	TGTGCCAGTAGCACTACAGGGGAAAAGGGAAAACTGTTTTTT	CASSTTGEKGKLFF
TRBV7-3	TRBD2	TRBJ2-2	.	TGTGCCAGCAGCTTATATGGGACTAGCGGGACCGGGGAGCTGTTTTTT	CASSLYGTSGTGELFF
TRBV6-5	.	TRBJ2-7	few	TGTGCCAGCAGTTATGGACGGGAGTGGAACGAGCAGTACTTC	CASSYGREWNEQYF
TRBV25-1	TRBD1	TRBJ2-7	.	TGTGCCAGCAGTGAACCCCGGCAGGGGGCCGACGAGCAGTACTTC	CASSEPRQGADEQYF
TRBV19	.	TRBJ1-2	.	TGTGCCAGTAGTATAGATCCAGCTAGTTATGGCTACACCTTC	CASSIDPASYGYTF
TRBV2	.	TRBJ1-1	.	TGTGCCAGCAACCAACAAGGAGGGGAAACTGAAGCTTTCTTT	CASNQQGGETEAFF
TRBV7-8	.	TRBJ2-7	.	TGTGCCAGCAGCTTAGCGTCGTACAGCTACGAGCAGTACTTC	CASSLASYSYEQYF
TRBV30	TRBD1	TRBJ1-1	.	TGTGCCTGGAGTCAGGACAGGCCCACTGAAGCTTTCTTT	CAWSQDRPTEAFF